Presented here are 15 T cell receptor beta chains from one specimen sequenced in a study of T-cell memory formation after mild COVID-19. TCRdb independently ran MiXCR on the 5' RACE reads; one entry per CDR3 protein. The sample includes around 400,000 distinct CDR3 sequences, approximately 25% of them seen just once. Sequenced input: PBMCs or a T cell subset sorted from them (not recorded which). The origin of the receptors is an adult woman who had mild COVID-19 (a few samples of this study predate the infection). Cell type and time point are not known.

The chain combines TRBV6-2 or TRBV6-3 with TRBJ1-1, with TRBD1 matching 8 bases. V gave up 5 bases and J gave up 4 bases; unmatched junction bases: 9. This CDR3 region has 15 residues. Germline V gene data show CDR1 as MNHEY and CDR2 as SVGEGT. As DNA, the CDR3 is TGTGCCAGCAGTATCGCAGGGGGCTGGGGCACTGAAGCTTTCTTT. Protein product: CASSIAGGWGTEAFF.

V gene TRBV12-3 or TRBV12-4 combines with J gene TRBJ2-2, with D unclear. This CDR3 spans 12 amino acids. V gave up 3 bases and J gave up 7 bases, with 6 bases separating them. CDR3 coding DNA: TGTGCCAGCAGTTTTCGGGTCGGGGAGCTGTTTTTT. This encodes CASSFRVGELFF.

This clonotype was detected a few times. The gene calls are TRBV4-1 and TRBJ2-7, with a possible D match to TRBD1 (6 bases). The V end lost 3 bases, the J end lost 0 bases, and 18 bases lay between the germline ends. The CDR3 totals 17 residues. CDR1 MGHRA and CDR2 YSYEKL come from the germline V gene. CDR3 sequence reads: CASSHPLTGPPSYEQYF. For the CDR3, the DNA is TGCGCCAGCAGCCATCCCTTGACAGGACCCCCCTCCTACGAGCAGTACTTC.

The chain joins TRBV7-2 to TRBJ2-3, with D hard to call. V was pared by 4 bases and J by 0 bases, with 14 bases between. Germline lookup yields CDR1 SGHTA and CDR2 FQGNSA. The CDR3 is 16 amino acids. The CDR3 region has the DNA TGTGCCAGCAGCTCCCCCTCTACGGATAGCACAGATACGCAGTATTTT. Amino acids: CASSSPSTDSTDTQYF.

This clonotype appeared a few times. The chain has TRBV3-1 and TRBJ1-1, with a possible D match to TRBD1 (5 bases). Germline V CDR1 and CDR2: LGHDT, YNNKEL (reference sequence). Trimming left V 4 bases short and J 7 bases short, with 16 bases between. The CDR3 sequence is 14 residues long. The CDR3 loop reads CASSPPAGAVEAFF. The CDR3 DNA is TGTGCCAGCAGCCCTCCCGCCGGGGCGGTTGAAGCTTTCTTT.

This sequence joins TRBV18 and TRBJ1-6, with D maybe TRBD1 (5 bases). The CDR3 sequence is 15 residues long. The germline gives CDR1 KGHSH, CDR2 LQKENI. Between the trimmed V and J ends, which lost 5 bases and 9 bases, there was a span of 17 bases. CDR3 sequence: CASSSGTGWTSPLHF. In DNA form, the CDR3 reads TGTGCCAGCTCATCGGGCACAGGATGGACTTCACCCCTCCACTTT.

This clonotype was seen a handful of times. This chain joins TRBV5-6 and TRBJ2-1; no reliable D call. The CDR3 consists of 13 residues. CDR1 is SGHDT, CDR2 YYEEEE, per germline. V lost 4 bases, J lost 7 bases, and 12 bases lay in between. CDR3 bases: TGTGCCAGCAGCGTAGACTGGAGAAATGAGCAGTTCTTC. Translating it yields CASSVDWRNEQFF.

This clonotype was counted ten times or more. The CDR3 loop is CASSRLAGVSEQFF. The CDR3, as DNA: TGTGCCAGCAGTCGCCTAGCGGGAGTATCAGAGCAGTTCTTC. This chain links TRBV6-2 or TRBV6-3 with TRBJ2-1; 10 bases are shared with TRBD2. The junction had 8 bases not matched to a gene; V was cut back by 5 bases and J by 10 bases. Germline V lookup: CDR1 MNHEY, CDR2 SVGEGT. The CDR3 totals 14 residues.

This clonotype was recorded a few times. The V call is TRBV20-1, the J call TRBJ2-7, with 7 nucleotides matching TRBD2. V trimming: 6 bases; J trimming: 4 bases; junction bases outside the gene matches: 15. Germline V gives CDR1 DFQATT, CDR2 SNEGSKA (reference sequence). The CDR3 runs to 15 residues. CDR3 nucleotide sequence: TGCAGTGCCTTAGGACTAGAATTAATAGGATACGAGCAGTACTTC. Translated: CSALGLELIGYEQYF.

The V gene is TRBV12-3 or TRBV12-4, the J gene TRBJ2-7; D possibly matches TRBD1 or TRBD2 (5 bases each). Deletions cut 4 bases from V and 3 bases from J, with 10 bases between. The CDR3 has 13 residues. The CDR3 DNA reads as TGTGCCAGCAGTTCGGGGCAAGTCTACGAGCAGTACTTC. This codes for CASSSGQVYEQYF.

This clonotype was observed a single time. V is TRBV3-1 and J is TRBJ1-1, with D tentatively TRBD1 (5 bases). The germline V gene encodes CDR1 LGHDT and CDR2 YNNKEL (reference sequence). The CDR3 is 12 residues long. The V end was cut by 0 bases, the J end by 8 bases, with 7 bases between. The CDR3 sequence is CASSQDSGEAFF. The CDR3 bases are TGTGCCAGCAGCCAAGATTCAGGGGAAGCTTTCTTT.

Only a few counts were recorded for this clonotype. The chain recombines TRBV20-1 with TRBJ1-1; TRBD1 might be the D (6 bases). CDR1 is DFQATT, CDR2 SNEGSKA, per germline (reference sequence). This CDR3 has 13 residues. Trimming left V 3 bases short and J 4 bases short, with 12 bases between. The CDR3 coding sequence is TGCAGTGCTAGGGGGGGCGGAGTCACTGAAGCTTTCTTT. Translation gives CSARGGGVTEAFF.

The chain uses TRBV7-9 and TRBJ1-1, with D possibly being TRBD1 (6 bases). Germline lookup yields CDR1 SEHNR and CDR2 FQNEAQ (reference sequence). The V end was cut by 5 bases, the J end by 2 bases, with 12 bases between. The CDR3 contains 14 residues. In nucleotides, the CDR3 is TGTGCCAGCAGCCATCCCAGGGGCAACACTGAAGCTTTCTTT. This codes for CASSHPRGNTEAFF.

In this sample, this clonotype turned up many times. This CDR3 is CASSSRLAGQETQYF. As DNA, the CDR3 is TGTGCCAGCAGCTCCAGACTAGCAGGCCAAGAGACCCAGTACTTC. The genes are TRBV5-4 and TRBJ2-5; TRBD2 agrees at 7 bases. There are 15 residues in the CDR3. The junction had 6 bases not matched to a gene; V was cut back by 3 bases and J by 1 base. Germline lookup yields CDR1 SGHNT and CDR2 YYREEE (reference sequence).

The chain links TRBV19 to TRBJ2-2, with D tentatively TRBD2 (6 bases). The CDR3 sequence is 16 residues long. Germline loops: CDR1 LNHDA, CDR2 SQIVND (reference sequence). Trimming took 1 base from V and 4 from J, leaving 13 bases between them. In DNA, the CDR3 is TGTGCCAGTAGTATAGCCCTGGGACTGGCCACCGGGGAGCTGTTTTTT. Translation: CASSIALGLATGELFF.